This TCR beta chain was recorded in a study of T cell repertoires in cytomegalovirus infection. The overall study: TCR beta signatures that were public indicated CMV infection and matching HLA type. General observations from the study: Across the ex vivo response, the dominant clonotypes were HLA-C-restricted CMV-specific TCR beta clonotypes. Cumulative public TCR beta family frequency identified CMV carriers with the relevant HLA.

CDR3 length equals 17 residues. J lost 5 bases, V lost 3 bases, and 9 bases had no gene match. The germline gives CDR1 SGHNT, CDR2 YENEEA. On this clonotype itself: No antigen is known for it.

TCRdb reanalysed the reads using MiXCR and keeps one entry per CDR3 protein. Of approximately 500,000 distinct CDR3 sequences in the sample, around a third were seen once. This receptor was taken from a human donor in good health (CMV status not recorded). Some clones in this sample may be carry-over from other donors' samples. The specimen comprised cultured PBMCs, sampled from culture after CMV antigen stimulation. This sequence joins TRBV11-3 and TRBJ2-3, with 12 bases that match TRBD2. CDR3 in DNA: TGTGCCAGCAGCTTTTGGACTAGCGGGGAGGGGAGAGATACGCAGTATTTT. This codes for CASSFWTSGEGRDTQYF.